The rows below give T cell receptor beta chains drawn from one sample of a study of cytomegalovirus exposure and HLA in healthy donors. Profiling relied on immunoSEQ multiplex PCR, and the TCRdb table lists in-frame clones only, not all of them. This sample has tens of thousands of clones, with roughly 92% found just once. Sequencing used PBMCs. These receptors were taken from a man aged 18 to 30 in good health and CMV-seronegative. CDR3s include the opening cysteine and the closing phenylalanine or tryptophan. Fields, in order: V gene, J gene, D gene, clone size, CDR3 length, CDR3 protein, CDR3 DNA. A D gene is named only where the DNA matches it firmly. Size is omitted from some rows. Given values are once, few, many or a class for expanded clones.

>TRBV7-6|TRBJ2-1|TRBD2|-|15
CASIATSGKDDEQFF
TGTGCCAGCATTGCGACTAGCGGGAAAGACGATGAGCAGTTCTTC
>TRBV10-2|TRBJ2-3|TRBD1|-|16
CASRRQGSTSTDTQYF
TGCGCCAGCAGGAGACAGGGGTCGACTAGCACAGATACGCAGTATTTT
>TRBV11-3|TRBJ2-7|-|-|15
CASSPRRWLGDEQYF
TGTGCCAGCAGCCCCAGGCGGTGGCTCGGGGACGAGCAGTACTTC
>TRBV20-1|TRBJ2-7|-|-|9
CSASHEQYF
TGCAGTGCCTCTCACGAGCAGTACTTC
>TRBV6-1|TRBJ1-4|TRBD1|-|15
CASSAGTATNEKLFF
TGTGCCAGCAGTGCCGGGACAGCAACTAATGAAAAACTGTTTTTT
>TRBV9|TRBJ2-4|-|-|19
CASSVIYVDRPLAKNIQYF
TGTGCCAGCAGCGTGATCTACGTGGACAGACCGTTAGCCAAAAACATTCAGTACTTC
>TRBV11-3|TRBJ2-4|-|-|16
CASSTAVNLAKNIQYF
TGTGCCAGCAGCACCGCAGTCAATCTAGCCAAAAACATTCAGTACTTC
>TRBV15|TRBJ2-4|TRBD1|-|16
CATSRDGTGPKNIQYF
TGTGCCACCAGCAGAGATGGGACAGGGCCCAAAAACATTCAGTACTTC
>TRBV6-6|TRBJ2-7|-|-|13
CASTREFGREQYF
TGTGCCAGCACCCGAGAGTTCGGTCGCGAGCAGTACTTC
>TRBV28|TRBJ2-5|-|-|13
CASSFYGEETQYF
TGTGCCAGCAGTTTCTACGGAGAAGAGACCCAGTACTTC
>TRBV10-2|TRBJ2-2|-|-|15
CASSPLGGETGELFF
TGCGCCAGCAGTCCCCTGGGAGGTGAAACCGGGGAGCTGTTTTTT
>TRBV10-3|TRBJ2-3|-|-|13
CAISEGGGDTQYF
TGTGCCATCAGTGAGGGGGGAGGAGATACGCAGTATTTT
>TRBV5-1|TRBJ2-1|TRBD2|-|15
CASSRTSGSSNEQFF
TGCGCCAGCAGCAGGACTAGCGGGAGTAGTAATGAGCAGTTCTTC
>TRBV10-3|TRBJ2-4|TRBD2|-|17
CAISESRGLAAKNIQYF
TGTGCCATCAGTGAGTCGAGGGGACTAGCAGCCAAAAACATTCAGTACTTC
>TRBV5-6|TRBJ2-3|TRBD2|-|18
CASSRGTSGRRGTDTQYF
TGTGCCAGCAGCCGTGGGACTAGCGGGAGGAGGGGCACAGATACGCAGTATTTT
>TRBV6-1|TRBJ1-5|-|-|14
CASSEVSLDQPQHF
TGTGCCAGCAGTGAAGTGAGTTTGGATCAGCCCCAGCATTTT
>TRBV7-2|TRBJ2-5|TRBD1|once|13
CASSSGQGETQYF
TGTGCCAGCAGCTCTGGACAGGGAGAGACCCAGTACTTC
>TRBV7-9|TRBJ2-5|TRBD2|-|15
CASTPGLAGQETQYF
TGTGCCAGCACCCCGGGACTAGCGGGTCAAGAGACCCAGTACTTC
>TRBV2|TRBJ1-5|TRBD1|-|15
CASSEEGTGRQPQHF
TGTGCCAGCAGTGAGGAGGGGACAGGGAGGCAGCCCCAGCATTTT
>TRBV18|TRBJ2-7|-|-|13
CASSPRRGYEQYF
TGTGCCAGCTCACCCCGCAGGGGTTACGAGCAGTACTTC
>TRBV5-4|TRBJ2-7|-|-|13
CASSSPFSYEQYF
TGTGCCAGCAGCTCTCCGTTTTCCTACGAGCAGTACTTC
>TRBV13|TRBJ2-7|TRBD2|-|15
CASSTSGGRAGEQYF
TGTGCCAGCAGCACCAGTGGCGGGAGGGCGGGCGAGCAGTACTTC
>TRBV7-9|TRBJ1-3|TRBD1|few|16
CASSFGTGLSGNTIYF
TGTGCCAGCAGCTTCGGGACAGGGCTCTCTGGAAACACCATATATTTT
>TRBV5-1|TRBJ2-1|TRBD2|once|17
CASSLESRLAGGNEQFF
TGCGCCAGCAGCCTCGAATCACGACTAGCGGGCGGGAATGAGCAGTTCTTC
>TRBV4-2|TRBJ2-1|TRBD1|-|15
CASSQEVDRANEQFF
TGTGCCAGCAGCCAAGAGGTGGACAGGGCGAATGAGCAGTTCTTC
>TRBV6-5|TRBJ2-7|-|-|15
CASRSSINQVGEQYF
TGTGCCAGCAGGTCCTCCATAAATCAGGTGGGCGAGCAGTACTTC
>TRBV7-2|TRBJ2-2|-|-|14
CASSLSSVTGELFF
TGTGCCAGCAGCTTATCGTCCGTCACCGGGGAGCTGTTTTTT
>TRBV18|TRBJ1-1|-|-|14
CASSPPLQGTEAFF
TGTGCCAGCTCACCACCTTTACAGGGAACTGAAGCTTTCTTT
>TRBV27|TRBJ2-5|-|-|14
CASSLARSQETQYF
TGTGCCAGCAGTTTAGCCAGGTCCCAAGAGACCCAGTACTTC
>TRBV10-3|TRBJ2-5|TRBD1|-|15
CAISESGQGDETQYF
TGTGCCATCAGTGAGTCAGGACAGGGCGATGAGACCCAGTACTTC
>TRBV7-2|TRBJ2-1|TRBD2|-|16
CASSLGGTSGMNEQFF
TGTGCCAGCAGCTTAGGGGGGACTAGCGGGATGAATGAGCAGTTCTTC
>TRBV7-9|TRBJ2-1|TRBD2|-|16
CASSLGTSGRANEQFF
TGTGCCAGCAGCTTAGGGACTAGCGGGAGGGCAAATGAGCAGTTCTTC
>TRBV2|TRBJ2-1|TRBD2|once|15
CASRRLAGAGNEQFF
TGTGCCAGCAGGAGACTAGCGGGAGCTGGCAATGAGCAGTTCTTC
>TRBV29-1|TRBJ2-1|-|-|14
CSAGLATAYNEQFF
TGCAGCGCTGGGCTGGCCACTGCCTACAATGAGCAGTTCTTC
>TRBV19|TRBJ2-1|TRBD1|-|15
CATTDRTGSYNEQFF
TGTGCCACCACCGACCGGACAGGGTCCTACAATGAGCAGTTCTTC
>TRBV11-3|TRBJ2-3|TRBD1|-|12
CASRGGPDTQYF
TGTGCCAGCAGAGGGGGCCCTGACACGCAGTATTTT
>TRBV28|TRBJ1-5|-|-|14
CASSYQQGYQPQHF
TGTGCCAGCAGTTATCAACAGGGATACCAGCCCCAGCATTTT
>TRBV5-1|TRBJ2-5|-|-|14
CASSRGGTEETQYF
TGCGCCAGCAGTCGTGGCGGGACAGAAGAGACCCAGTACTTC
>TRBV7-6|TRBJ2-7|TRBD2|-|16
CASSLSGRASPGEQYF
TGTGCCAGCAGCTTAAGCGGGAGGGCCTCTCCTGGCGAGCAGTACTTC
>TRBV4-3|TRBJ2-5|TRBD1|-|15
CASSQGQGRQETQYF
TGCGCCAGCAGCCAAGGACAGGGGCGCCAAGAGACCCAGTACTTC
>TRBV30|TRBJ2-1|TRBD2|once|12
CAWSATGLAPFF
TGTGCCTGGAGTGCAACGGGACTAGCTCCGTTCTTC
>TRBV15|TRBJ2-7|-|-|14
CATSRRGGAYEQYF
TGTGCCACCAGCAGGCGAGGTGGTGCCTACGAGCAGTACTTC